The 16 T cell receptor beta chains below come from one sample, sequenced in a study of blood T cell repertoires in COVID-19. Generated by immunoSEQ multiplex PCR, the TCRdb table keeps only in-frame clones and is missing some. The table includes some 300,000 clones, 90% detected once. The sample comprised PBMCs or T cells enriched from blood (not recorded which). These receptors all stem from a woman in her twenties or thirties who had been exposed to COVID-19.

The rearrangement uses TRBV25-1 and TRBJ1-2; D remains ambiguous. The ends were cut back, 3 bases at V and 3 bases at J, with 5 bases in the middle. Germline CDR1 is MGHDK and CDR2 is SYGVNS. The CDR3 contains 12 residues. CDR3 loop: CASSESYYGYTF. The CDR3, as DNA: TGTGCCAGCAGTGAGTCCTACTATGGCTACACCTTC.

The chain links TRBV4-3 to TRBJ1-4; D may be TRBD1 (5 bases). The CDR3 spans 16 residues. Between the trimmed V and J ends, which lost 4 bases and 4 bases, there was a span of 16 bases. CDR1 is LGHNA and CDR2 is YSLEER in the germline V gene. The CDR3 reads CASSRGPDSFNEKLFF. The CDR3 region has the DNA TGCGCCAGCAGCCGGGGCCCCGACAGCTTTAATGAAAAACTGTTTTTT.

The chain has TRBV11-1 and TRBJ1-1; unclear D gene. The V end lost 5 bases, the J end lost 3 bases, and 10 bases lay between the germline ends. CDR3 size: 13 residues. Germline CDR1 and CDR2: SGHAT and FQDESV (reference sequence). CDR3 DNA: TGTGCCAGCAGCCTGTTGCAGGACACTGAAGCTTTCTTT. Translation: CASSLLQDTEAFF. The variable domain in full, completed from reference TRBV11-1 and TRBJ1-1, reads EAEVAQSPRYKITEKSQAVAFWCDPISGHATLYWYRQILGQGPELLVQFQDESVVDDSQLPKDRFSAERLKGVDSTLKIQPAELGDSAMYLCASSLLQDTEAFFGQGTRLTVV.

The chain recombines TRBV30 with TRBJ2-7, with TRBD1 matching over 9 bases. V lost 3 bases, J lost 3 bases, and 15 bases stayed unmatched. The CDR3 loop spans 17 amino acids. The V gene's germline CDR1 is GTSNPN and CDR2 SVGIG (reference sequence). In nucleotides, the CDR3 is TGTGCCTGGAGACCTCGGGACAGGGCTATCAGATACTACGAGCAGTACTTC. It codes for CAWRPRDRAIRYYEQYF.

The CDR3 spells CASSPRGSLYNEQFF. The CDR3 DNA reads as TGTGCCAGTAGTCCTCGGGGGTCACTCTACAATGAGCAGTTCTTC. The chain links TRBV19 to TRBJ2-1; a possible D gene is TRBD2 (6 bases). This CDR3 contains 15 residues. The germline CDR1 and CDR2 sequences are LNHDA and SQIVND (reference sequence). The germline V and J ends were trimmed by 5 bases and 3 bases, with 14 bases remaining between them.

The CDR3 coding sequence is TGTGCCAGCAGGATATATCGGACTCTCACTGAAGCTTTCTTT. This encodes CASRIYRTLTEAFF. The chain links TRBV2 to TRBJ1-1; D ambiguous. CDR3 size: 14 residues. Trimming cost V 6 bases and J 4 bases, with 15 bases left between them. Germline values: CDR1 SNHLY, CDR2 FYNNEI.

The CDR3 DNA reads as TGTGCCAGCAGCCCAAGCTCAGGGGGCAGGATGAACACTGAAGCTTTCTTT. Translation gives CASSPSSGGRMNTEAFF. The V call is TRBV7-2, the J call TRBJ1-1, with 8 nucleotides matching TRBD1. Looked up from germline, CDR1 is SGHTA and CDR2 is FQGNSA. Unmatched junction bases numbered 11, after V lost 5 bases and J lost 0 bases. The CDR3 length is 17 residues.

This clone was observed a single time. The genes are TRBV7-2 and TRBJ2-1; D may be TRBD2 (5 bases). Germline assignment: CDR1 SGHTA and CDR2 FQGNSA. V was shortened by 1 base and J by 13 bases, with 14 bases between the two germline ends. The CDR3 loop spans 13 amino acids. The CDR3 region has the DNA TGTGCCAGCAGCTTAGAGGCAGAAGGAGGTCAGTTCTTC. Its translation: CASSLEAEGGQFF.

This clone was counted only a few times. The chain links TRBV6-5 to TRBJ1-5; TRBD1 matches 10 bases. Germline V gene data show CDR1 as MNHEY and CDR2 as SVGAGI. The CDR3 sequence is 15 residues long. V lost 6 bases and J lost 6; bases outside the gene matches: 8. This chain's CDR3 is CASRMTGGKGQPQHF. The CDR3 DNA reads TGTGCCAGCAGGATGACAGGGGGCAAGGGTCAGCCCCAGCATTTT.

The CDR3 coding sequence is TGTGCCAGCAGCTTAGGATCGGGGTCGGGTCAGCCCCAGCATTTT. Translation: CASSLGSGSGQPQHF. The chain joins TRBV7-8 to TRBJ1-5; D uncertain. This CDR3 comprises 15 residues. V lost 1 base to trimming and J lost 6 bases, with 13 bases between them. Germline CDR1 and CDR2: SGHVS and FQNEAQ.

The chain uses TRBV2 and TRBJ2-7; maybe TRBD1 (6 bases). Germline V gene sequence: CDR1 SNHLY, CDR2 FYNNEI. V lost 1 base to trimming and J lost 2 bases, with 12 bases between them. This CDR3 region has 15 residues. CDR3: CASSEGTVRPYEQYF. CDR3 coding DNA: TGTGCCAGCAGTGAAGGGACAGTTCGTCCCTACGAGCAGTACTTC.

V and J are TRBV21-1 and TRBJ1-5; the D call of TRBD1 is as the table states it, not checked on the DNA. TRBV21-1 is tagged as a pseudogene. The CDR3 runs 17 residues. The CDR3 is CASSKSRQGQSNQPQHF. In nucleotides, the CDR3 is TGTGCCAGCAGCAAATCTCGGCAGGGGCAAAGCAATCAGCCCCAGCATTTT.

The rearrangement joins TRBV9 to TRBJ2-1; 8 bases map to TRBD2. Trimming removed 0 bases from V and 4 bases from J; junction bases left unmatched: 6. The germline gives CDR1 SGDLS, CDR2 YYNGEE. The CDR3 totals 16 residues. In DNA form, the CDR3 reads TGTGCCAGCAGCGTAGGAGGGACTAGGGAATACAATGAGCAGTTCTTC. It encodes CASSVGGTREYNEQFF.

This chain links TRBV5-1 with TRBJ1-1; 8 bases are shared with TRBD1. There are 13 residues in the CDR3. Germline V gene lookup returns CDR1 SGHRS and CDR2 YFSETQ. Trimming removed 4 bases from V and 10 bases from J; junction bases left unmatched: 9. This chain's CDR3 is CASSALTGAGAFF. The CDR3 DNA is TGCGCCAGCAGCGCGCTGACAGGGGCAGGAGCTTTCTTT.

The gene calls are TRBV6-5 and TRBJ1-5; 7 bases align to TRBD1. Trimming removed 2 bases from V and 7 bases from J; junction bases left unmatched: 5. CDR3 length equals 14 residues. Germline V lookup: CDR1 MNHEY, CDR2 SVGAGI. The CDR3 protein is CASSYRQGSQPQHF. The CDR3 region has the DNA TGTGCCAGCAGTTACCGACAGGGAAGCCAGCCCCAGCATTTT.

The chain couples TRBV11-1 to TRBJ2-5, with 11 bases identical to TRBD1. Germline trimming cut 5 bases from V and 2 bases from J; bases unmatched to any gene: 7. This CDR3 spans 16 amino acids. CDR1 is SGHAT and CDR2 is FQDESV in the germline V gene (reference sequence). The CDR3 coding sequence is TGTGCCAGCAGCACCGGGACAGGGGGGTATCAAGAGACCCAGTACTTC. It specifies CASSTGTGGYQETQYF.